Following are 27 T cell receptor beta chains from one sample sequenced in a study of T cell changes during pregnancy in multiple sclerosis. Here immunoSEQ multiplex PCR was the method, and the copy in TCRdb shows in-frame clones only, minus some. The sample shows 130,000 or so clones, approximately 93% of them seen only once. Sequenced material: peripheral blood, taken before pregnancy. The receptors stem from a female donor with multiple sclerosis, enrolled in a pregnancy study.

V and J are TRBV7-9 and TRBJ1-6, with 11 bases fitting TRBD1. V lost 5 bases to trimming and J lost 7 bases; unmatched junction nucleotides: 13. The CDR3 is 18 amino acids. CDR1 is SEHNR, CDR2 FQNEAQ, per germline (reference sequence). As DNA, the CDR3 is TGTGCCAGCAGCCCCGATCCGGACAGGGGGCGAGGAAATTCACCCCTCCACTTT. Protein product: CASSPDPDRGRGNSPLHF.

The rearrangement joins TRBV5-6 to TRBJ1-2; perhaps TRBD1 as D (6 bases). CDR3 length: 15 amino acids. The germline CDR1 and CDR2 sequences are SGHDT and YYEEEE. V was clipped by 4 bases and J by 4 bases, with 17 bases between them. The CDR3 nucleotides are TGTGCCAGCAGCCCCTCACAGGGATGGCGCTATGGCTACACCTTC. Its translation: CASSPSQGWRYGYTF.

The chain has TRBV7-9 and TRBJ2-3, with TRBD2 matching over 9 bases. CDR1 SEHNR and CDR2 FQNEAQ come from the germline V gene (reference sequence). The CDR3 is 19 residues long. V was clipped by 5 bases and J by 0 bases; unmatched bases: 15. DNA of the CDR3: TGTGCCAGCAGCACGAATATGGCGGGGGGGCCCACTAGCACAGATACGCAGTATTTT. It codes for CASSTNMAGGPTSTDTQYF.

The V gene is TRBV6-5, the J gene TRBJ1-2; D unclear. Germline loops: CDR1 MNHEY, CDR2 SVGAGI. V was clipped by 7 bases and J by 0 bases, with 6 bases between them. This CDR3 comprises 12 residues. The CDR3 DNA sequence: TGTGCCAGCACCGGTCCTAACTATGGCTACACCTTC. It specifies CASTGPNYGYTF.

The chain has TRBV5-8 and TRBJ1-2; 10 bases map to TRBD1. The V gene end was trimmed by 4 bases and the J gene end by 7 bases; junction bases not matched to a gene: 4. CDR3 length: 13 residues. Germline CDR1 SGHTS, CDR2 YDEGEE. CDR3: CASSLRDRGGYTF. The CDR3 DNA reads TGTGCCAGCAGCCTCCGGGACAGGGGTGGCTACACCTTC.

This clone has a handful of counts. The chain couples TRBV5-8 to TRBJ2-7; D possibly corresponds to TRBD1 (6 bases). Germline assignment: CDR1 SGHTS and CDR2 YDEGEE. The CDR3 sequence is 15 residues long. Trimming stripped 4 bases from V and 0 bases from J, with 14 bases between. This chain's CDR3 is CASSVHRVRSYEQYF. CDR3 in DNA: TGTGCCAGCAGCGTGCACAGGGTCCGCTCCTACGAGCAGTACTTC.

In this sample, this clone turned up once. The V call is TRBV25-1, the J call TRBJ1-4, with D perhaps matching TRBD1 (6 bases). The CDR3 has 15 residues. The V end lost 6 bases, the J end lost 7 bases, and 18 bases lay between the germline ends. Looked up from germline, CDR1 is MGHDK and CDR2 is SYGVNS. CDR3 sequence reads: CASSEQGGGSEKLFF. DNA for the CDR3: TGTGCCAGCAGCGAACAGGGTGGTGGTAGTGAAAAACTGTTTTTT.

The chain employs TRBV11-2 and TRBJ2-1; 7 positions match TRBD2. V trimming: 5 bases; J trimming: 2 bases; junction bases outside the gene matches: 9. The CDR3 consists of 16 residues. Germline CDR1 SGHAT, CDR2 FQNNGV. CDR3: CASSKRGLAAYNEQFF. CDR3 nucleotide sequence: TGTGCCAGCAGCAAAAGAGGGCTAGCGGCCTACAATGAGCAGTTCTTC.

The rearrangement joins TRBV7-2 to TRBJ1-1; no clear D. The germline V gene has CDR1 SGHTA and CDR2 FQGNSA. The CDR3 totals 13 residues. Trimming removed 2 bases from V and 0 bases from J, with 4 bases in between. This CDR3 reads CASSLIVNTEAFF. The DNA of the CDR3 is TGTGCCAGCAGCTTAATAGTGAACACTGAAGCTTTCTTT.

The chain carries TRBV28 and TRBJ2-5, with TRBD2 matching 9 bases. The V and J ends lost 7 bases and 0 bases, in that order; junction bases with no gene match: 6. The germline V gene encodes CDR1 MDHEN and CDR2 SYDVKM. This CDR3 spans 15 amino acids. Here the CDR3 reads CASIPRLADQETQYF. The CDR3 nucleotides are TGTGCCAGCATCCCTCGACTAGCGGACCAAGAGACCCAGTACTTC.

The CDR3 coding sequence is TGTGCCAGCAGCTTGCTCCAGGGAAACTATGGCTACACCTTC. This translates into CASSLLQGNYGYTF. The chain recombines TRBV5-5 with TRBJ1-2; possibly TRBD1 for D (5 bases). Germline assignment: CDR1 SGHKS and CDR2 YYEKEE (reference sequence). The CDR3 extends over 14 amino acids. V was cut by 1 base and J by 2 bases, with 9 bases left in between.

V and J are TRBV6-1 and TRBJ2-5; 8 nucleotides match TRBD1. The V gene end was trimmed by 1 base and the J gene end by 5 bases; junction bases not matched to a gene: 6. Germline V gene lookup returns CDR1 MNHNS and CDR2 SASEGT. This CDR3 is built from 15 residues. CDR3 DNA sequence: TGTGCCAGCAGTGAAGGAACAGGGGGTCTCGAGACCCAGTACTTC. Translating it yields CASSEGTGGLETQYF.

The chain has TRBV7-3 and TRBJ2-7; 8 bases align to TRBD2. CDR3 size: 13 residues. The germline V gene encodes CDR1 SGHTA and CDR2 FQGTGA. The V segment lost 6 bases and the J segment 3 bases; nucleotides outside the gene matches: 4. In DNA, the CDR3 is TGTGCCAGCAGTCCCGCGGGAGGCTACGAGCAGTACTTC. This sequence encodes CASSPAGGYEQYF.

Points on this clone: The same CDR3 arises from other DNA sequences in this sample as well. The rearrangement uses TRBV28 and TRBJ2-2; D gene unclear. The V and J ends lost 3 bases and 4 bases respectively, with 3 bases between them. Per the germline V gene, CDR1 is MDHEN and CDR2 is SYDVKM. The CDR3 loop spans 12 amino acids. This CDR3 reads CASSLATGELFF. CDR3 sequence (DNA): TGTGCCAGCAGTTTGGCCACCGGGGAGCTGTTTTTT.

V and J are TRBV11-3 and TRBJ2-2; D gene ambiguous. Trimming left V 5 bases short and J 1 base short, with 11 bases between. In germline, CDR1 is SGHNT, CDR2 YENEEA. The CDR3 has 15 amino acids. In DNA form, the CDR3 reads TGTGCCAGCAGCCCCCACGGGTTGAACACCGGGGAGCTGTTTTTT. It is translated as CASSPHGLNTGELFF.

The chain combines TRBV5-1 with TRBJ2-3; 9 bases fit TRBD2. The V gene's germline CDR1 is SGHRS and CDR2 YFSETQ. The CDR3 runs 15 residues. V was pared by 5 bases and J by 3 bases, with 7 bases of the junction left unmatched. The chain's CDR3 is CASSLLAGDTDTQYF. The CDR3 bases are TGCGCCAGCAGTTTGTTAGCGGGAGATACAGATACGCAGTATTTT. Complete variable domain (other parts from reference TRBV5-1 and TRBJ2-3): KAGVTQTPRYLIKTRGQQVTLSCSPISGHRSVSWYQQTPGQGLQFLFEYFSETQRNKGNFPGRFSGRQFSNSRSEMNVSTLELGDSALYLCASSLLAGDTDTQYFGPGTRLTVL.

The chain uses TRBV6-5 and TRBJ1-1, with TRBD1 matching 7 bases. This CDR3 has 14 residues. J lost 3 bases, V lost 2 bases, and 3 bases had no gene match. Germline V gene lookup returns CDR1 MNHEY and CDR2 SVGAGI. CDR3 sequence reads: CASSYRQGDTEAFF. The CDR3 coding sequence is TGTGCCAGCAGTTACCGGCAGGGGGACACTGAAGCTTTCTTT.

This chain uses TRBV19 with TRBJ1-1, with D unresolved. CDR3 length: 16 residues. From germline, CDR1 is LNHDA and CDR2 SQIVND (reference sequence). V lost 1 base to trimming and J lost 6 bases, with 18 bases between them. The CDR3 region is CASSIGPEVGRAEAFF. CDR3 in DNA: TGTGCCAGTAGTATAGGGCCCGAGGTGGGGAGGGCTGAAGCTTTCTTT.

In DNA, the CDR3 is TGTGCCAGCAGTACCTCGGCGGGAGGGCCGAGAGATACGCAGTATTTT. It codes for CASSTSAGGPRDTQYF. J is TRBJ2-3 and V is TRBV28; TRBD2 agrees at 9 bases. CDR1 is MDHEN, CDR2 SYDVKM, per germline. The CDR3 is made up of 16 amino acids. Trimming at V came to 5 bases and at J to 5 bases, leaving 11 bases not matched to a gene.

The V and J genes are TRBV19 and TRBJ2-3, with D perhaps TRBD2 (6 bases). Germline CDR1 and CDR2: LNHDA and SQIVND (reference sequence). The V end was cut by 7 bases, the J end by 2 bases, with 10 bases between. The CDR3 has 13 amino acids. CDR3 region: CASTGEFTDTQYF. CDR3 in DNA: TGTGCCAGTACGGGGGAATTCACAGATACGCAGTATTTT. The full variable domain, in which reference TRBV19 and TRBJ2-3 provide the parts outside the CDR3, is DGGITQSPKYLFRKEGQNVTLSCEQNLNHDAMYWYRQDPGQGLRLIYYSQIVNDFQKGDIAEGYSVSREKKESFPLTVTSAQKNPTAFYLCASTGEFTDTQYFGPGTRLTVL.

CDR3 loop: CASSDGNSPLHF. The CDR3 DNA follows: TGTGCCAGCAGTGACGGGAATTCACCCCTCCACTTT. The chain links TRBV6-1 to TRBJ1-6; D is unclear. Germline values: CDR1 MNHNS, CDR2 SASEGT. V lost 3 bases and J lost 7, with 4 bases in between. The CDR3 sequence is 12 residues long.

The chain links TRBV19 to TRBJ2-2, with 10 bases identical to TRBD2. The CDR3 extends over 15 amino acids. Germline V gene sequence: CDR1 LNHDA, CDR2 SQIVND (reference sequence). J lost 6 bases, V lost 3 bases, and 4 bases had no gene match. The CDR3 DNA follows: TGTGCCAGTAGTATTCAAGCGGGAGGGCCCGGGGAGCTGTTTTTT. Protein sequence: CASSIQAGGPGELFF. Together with reference TRBV19 and TRBJ2-2, the CDR3 gives the full variable domain: DGGITQSPKYLFRKEGQNVTLSCEQNLNHDAMYWYRQDPGQGLRLIYYSQIVNDFQKGDIAEGYSVSREKKESFPLTVTSAQKNPTAFYLCASSIQAGGPGELFFGEGSRLTVL.

The V gene is TRBV4-1, the J gene TRBJ2-1, with 9 bases that match TRBD2. CDR1 is MGHRA and CDR2 is YSYEKL in the germline V gene. The CDR3 has 18 amino acids. V lost 0 bases, J lost 3 bases, and 9 bases stayed unmatched. The CDR3 DNA sequence: TGCGCCAGCAGCCAAGATGCCGCGGGAGGGCCTAGCTACAATGAGCAGTTCTTC. Protein sequence: CASSQDAAGGPSYNEQFF.

This chain connects TRBV6-6 to TRBJ1-5; no reliable D call. The CDR3 runs to 13 residues. Germline CDR1 MNHNY, CDR2 SVGAGI (reference sequence). With 7 bases removed from V and 0 bases from J, the gap between germline ends came to 7 bases. CDR3 amino acids: CASTADSNQPQHF. CDR3 coding DNA: TGTGCCAGCACCGCGGATAGCAATCAGCCCCAGCATTTT.

This clone appeared once. V usage is TRBV27 and J usage is TRBJ2-7, with D possibly matching TRBD1 (6 bases). The CDR3 has 14 residues. Germline values: CDR1 MNHEY, CDR2 SMNVEV (reference sequence). V dropped 5 bases and J dropped 1 base, with 12 bases sitting between them. CDR3 nucleotides: TGTGCCAGCAGTGCAGAGGACAGTTCCTACGAGCAGTACTTC. Its protein product is CASSAEDSSYEQYF.

V is TRBV27 and J is TRBJ1-1; TRBD1 is a possible D gene (5 bases). V gave up 5 bases and J gave up 1 base, with 14 bases separating them. Per germline, CDR1 MNHEY and CDR2 SMNVEV (reference sequence). The CDR3 spans 15 residues. The DNA for the CDR3 is TGTGCCAGCAGTCAACCCCGGGGGGGGAACACTGAAGCTTTCTTT. This gives the protein CASSQPRGGNTEAFF.

This chain uses TRBV28 with TRBJ1-1, with D perhaps matching TRBD1 (6 bases). The CDR3 sequence is 14 residues long. Trimming left V 2 bases short and J 6 bases short, with 13 bases between. The germline V gene has CDR1 MDHEN and CDR2 SYDVKM. CDR3: CASSLRGAGAEAFF. The CDR3 DNA reads TGTGCCAGCAGTTTACGGGGGGCCGGAGCTGAAGCTTTCTTT.